Each of the 27 T cell receptor beta chains below was sequenced from the same sample in a study of cytomegalovirus exposure and HLA in healthy donors. The PCR ran on 60 Vbeta and 13 Jbeta primers. Here immunoSEQ multiplex PCR was the method, and the copy in TCRdb shows in-frame clones only, minus some. The table lists about 130,000 clones, roughly 85% of them singletons. Sequenced input: PBMCs. Receptor source: a man younger than 30 in good health and CMV-seropositive.

The CDR3 is CASSTTGRHIQYF. In DNA, the CDR3 is TGTGCCAGCAGCACGACAGGGAGGCACATTCAGTACTTC. J is TRBJ2-4 and V is TRBV21-1; the table's D call of TRBD1 was not tested on the DNA. TRBV21-1 is termed a pseudogene. The CDR3 has 13 amino acids.

This chain uses TRBV28 with TRBJ1-2; 7 bases match TRBD1. Looked up from germline, CDR1 is MDHEN and CDR2 is SYDVKM. J lost 4 bases, V lost 6 bases, and 11 bases had no gene match. The length of the CDR3 is 15 residues. The CDR3 nucleotides are TGTGCCAGCAGGGACGACAGGGTACTCTCCTATGGCTACACCTTC. Its protein is CASRDDRVLSYGYTF.

This clone was seen once. This chain connects TRBV19 to TRBJ1-5; possibly TRBD1 for D (5 bases). CDR1 is LNHDA, CDR2 SQIVND, per germline (reference sequence). Between the trimmed V and J ends, which lost 8 bases and 0 bases, there was a span of 11 bases. CDR3 length: 14 amino acids. The CDR3 sequence: CASGHDTSNQPQHF. The CDR3 DNA reads TGTGCCAGTGGACATGATACTAGCAATCAGCCCCAGCATTTT.

The gene calls are TRBV5-6 and TRBJ2-7, with 10 bases fitting TRBD1. J lost 5 bases, V lost 3 bases, and 5 bases had no gene match. This CDR3 has 14 residues. Per germline, CDR1 SGHDT and CDR2 YYEEEE. CDR3 amino acids: CASSSGTGVNEQYF. CDR3 in DNA: TGTGCCAGCAGCTCCGGGACAGGGGTGAACGAGCAGTACTTC.

The chain recombines TRBV2 with TRBJ2-5; 12 bases map to TRBD1. There are 14 residues in the CDR3. J was trimmed by 7 bases and V by 6 bases; bases with no gene match: 6. Germline CDR1 reads SNHLY; CDR2 reads FYNNEI. CDR3 in amino acids: CASRGTGGVGTQYF. CDR3 nucleotide sequence: TGTGCCAGCAGGGGGACAGGGGGCGTCGGGACCCAGTACTTC.

The chain links TRBV6-6 to TRBJ2-1; TRBD1 aligns across 8 bases. With V trimmed by 11 bases and J by 5 bases, 5 bases remained unmatched. The germline gives CDR1 MNHNY, CDR2 SVGAGI (reference sequence). This CDR3 is built from 12 residues. CDR3 DNA: TGTGCCTCCGAGGACAGGGACAATGAGCAGTTCTTC. This encodes CASEDRDNEQFF.

This clone was counted once. This chain connects TRBV5-6 to TRBJ1-2, with 10 bases matching TRBD1. The CDR3 is made up of 14 amino acids. V lost 5 bases and J lost 2; bases outside the gene matches: 3. Germline-derived CDR1 and CDR2 are SGHDT and YYEEEE. This CDR3 reads CASRPGQGNYGYTF. In DNA, the CDR3 is TGTGCCAGCAGACCGGGACAGGGGAACTATGGCTACACCTTC.

The V and J genes are TRBV5-1 and TRBJ2-6, with no clear D. V lost 2 bases and J 6 bases, leaving 18 bases between the germline ends. Germline values: CDR1 SGHRS, CDR2 YFSETQ. The CDR3 runs to 17 residues. CDR3 nucleotides: TGCGCCAGCAGCTTCACCCCACAGTTGTCGAAGGCCAACGTCCTGACTTTC. It encodes CASSFTPQLSKANVLTF.

This chain uses TRBV30 with TRBJ1-4, with TRBD1 identical over 7 bases. V lost 8 bases, J lost 3 bases, and 6 bases stayed unmatched. Germline CDR1 reads GTSNPN; CDR2 reads SVGIG (reference sequence). This CDR3 has 13 residues. This CDR3 is CAGNRGPNEKLFF. CDR3 sequence (DNA): TGTGCCGGTAACAGGGGTCCTAATGAAAAACTGTTTTTT. Full variable domain (outside the CDR3, taken from reference TRBV30 and TRBJ1-4): SQTIHQWPATLVQPVGSPLSLECTVEGTSNPNLYWYRQAAGRGLQLLFYSVGIGQISSEVPQNLSASRPQDRQFILSSKKLLLSDSGFYLCAGNRGPNEKLFFGSGTQLSVL.

The chain recombines TRBV27 with TRBJ2-7, with D possibly matching TRBD1 (5 bases). The CDR3 sequence is 15 residues long. The germline gives CDR1 MNHEY, CDR2 SMNVEV (reference sequence). With 4 bases removed from V and 7 bases from J, the gap between germline ends came to 20 bases. The CDR3 is CASSSPRRVGMEQYF. The CDR3, as DNA: TGTGCCAGCAGTTCCCCCCGCAGGGTGGGGATGGAGCAGTACTTC.

This clone has only a few counts. The V and J genes are TRBV19 and TRBJ1-2, with 10 bases fitting TRBD1. The CDR3 runs to 16 residues. Germline trimming cut 7 bases from V and 4 bases from J; bases unmatched to any gene: 12. Germline values: CDR1 LNHDA, CDR2 SQIVND (reference sequence). Here the CDR3 reads CASIGARDRGGYGYTF. DNA of the CDR3: TGTGCCAGTATTGGGGCACGGGACAGGGGAGGCTATGGCTACACCTTC.

The chain employs TRBV4-1 and TRBJ2-3; TRBD2 is a possible D gene (6 bases). Per the germline V gene, CDR1 is MGHRA and CDR2 is YSYEKL. Trimming left V 0 bases short and J 3 bases short, with 10 bases between. The CDR3 is 15 residues long. CDR3: CASSQDKAGTDTQYF. The CDR3 DNA reads TGCGCCAGCAGCCAAGATAAGGCGGGAACAGATACGCAGTATTTT.

The gene calls are TRBV2 and TRBJ1-1; tentatively, D is TRBD1 (5 bases). V was shortened by 9 bases and J by 3 bases, with 14 bases between the two germline ends. This CDR3 is built from 13 residues. CDR1 SNHLY and CDR2 FYNNEI come from the germline V gene. CDR3: CARNGGWDTEAFF. As DNA, the CDR3 is TGTGCCAGGAACGGGGGTTGGGACACTGAAGCTTTCTTT.

The V call is TRBV11-2, the J call TRBJ1-4; no reliable D call. CDR1 SGHAT and CDR2 FQNNGV come from the germline V gene. The CDR3 extends over 14 amino acids. V was shortened by 3 bases and J by 6 bases, with 11 bases between the two germline ends. The CDR3 sequence: CASSFLVLDEKLFF. CDR3 sequence (DNA): TGTGCCAGCAGCTTTTTAGTGTTGGATGAAAAACTGTTTTTT.

V and J are TRBV6-4 and TRBJ2-7, with D possibly being TRBD2 (6 bases). V lost 7 bases to trimming and J lost 3 bases, with 16 bases between them. Germline-derived CDR1 and CDR2 are MRHNA and SNTAGT. CDR3 length equals 14 residues. This CDR3 reads CASILTGGYYEQYF. CDR3 bases: TGTGCCAGCATCCTTACTGGGGGGTACTACGAGCAGTACTTC.

This clone was counted a few times. The V call is TRBV10-2, the J call TRBJ2-3; 9 bases are a match to TRBD1. The CDR3 totals 14 residues. After removal of 7 bases from V and 5 bases from J, the junction contained 7 bases not matched to a gene. The germline gives CDR1 WSHSY, CDR2 SAAADI. CDR3: CASTRQGGQDTQYF. The CDR3 DNA follows: TGCGCCAGCACCAGACAGGGGGGGCAAGATACGCAGTATTTT.

The chain uses TRBV27 and TRBJ1-1; TRBD1 matches at 7 bases. The trim removed 5 bases at V and 2 bases at J, leaving 8 bases unmatched. The CDR3 covers 15 residues. The V gene's germline CDR1 is MNHEY and CDR2 SMNVEV (reference sequence). The CDR3 loop reads CASSLAGTVNTEAFF. The CDR3 nucleotides are TGTGCCAGCAGTCTAGCCGGGACAGTCAACACTGAAGCTTTCTTT.

There are a few counts of this clone. V is TRBV6-1 and J is TRBJ1-2; D call uncertain. V was clipped by 4 bases and J by 6 bases, with 15 bases between them. This CDR3 region has 14 residues. Germline CDR1 and CDR2: MNHNS and SASEGT. Here the CDR3 reads CASSGGVPSDGYTF. In nucleotides, the CDR3 is TGTGCCAGCAGTGGGGGAGTCCCTTCCGATGGCTACACCTTC.

V and J are TRBV4-1 and TRBJ1-5, with 10 bases fitting TRBD1. CDR1 is MGHRA and CDR2 is YSYEKL in the germline V gene. Trimming removed 5 bases from V and 7 bases from J; junction bases left unmatched: 5. The CDR3 runs 14 residues. CDR3 DNA sequence: TGCGCCAGCAGCGGGGGACAGGGGATACAGCCCCAGCATTTT. It yields the protein CASSGGQGIQPQHF.

The rearrangement uses TRBV7-6 and TRBJ1-1, with a possible D match to TRBD1 (5 bases). The CDR3 consists of 12 residues. Trimming cost V 5 bases and J 11 bases, with 15 bases left between them. From germline, CDR1 is SGHVS and CDR2 FNYEAQ. The CDR3 nucleotides are TGTGCCAGCAGCCCCTTAGGAGGGGAGGCTTTCTTT. Translating gives CASSPLGGEAFF.

The chain employs TRBV25-1 and TRBJ2-7; TRBD1 aligns across 8 bases. The CDR3 has 15 amino acids. With 5 bases clipped from V and 2 bases from J, the junction kept 8 bases outside the gene matches. The germline gives CDR1 MGHDK, CDR2 SYGVNS. As DNA, the CDR3 is TGTGCCAGCAGTTCCGGGACAGGTGCCACCTACGAGCAGTACTTC. This translates into CASSSGTGATYEQYF.

This clone appeared once. V usage is TRBV13 and J usage is TRBJ1-5, with D hard to call. Deletions cut 6 bases from V and 5 bases from J, with 8 bases between. Germline CDR1 is PRHDT and CDR2 is FYEKMQ (reference sequence). The CDR3 contains 12 residues. CDR3 region: CASSSSDQPQHF. The CDR3 DNA sequence: TGTGCCAGCAGTTCTTCCGATCAGCCCCAGCATTTT.

This chain links TRBV19 with TRBJ2-3; 8 nucleotides match TRBD1. Germline lookup yields CDR1 LNHDA and CDR2 SQIVND (reference sequence). This CDR3 is 15 amino acids long. Germline trimming cut 5 bases from V and 2 bases from J; bases unmatched to any gene: 6. CDR3 in DNA: TGTGCCAGTAGTGCCGGGACAGGCCACACAGATACGCAGTATTTT. Its protein product is CASSAGTGHTDTQYF.

The sample holds a few counts of this clone. The chain combines TRBV6-1 with TRBJ1-5, with unresolved D. V was shortened by 2 bases and J by 3 bases, with 17 bases between the two germline ends. The CDR3 sequence is 17 residues long. Germline values: CDR1 MNHNS, CDR2 SASEGT. Written as DNA, the CDR3 is TGTGCCAGCAGTGAATCCCTCAGGTACCAGTTCAATCAGCCCCAGCATTTT. Amino acid sequence: CASSESLRYQFNQPQHF.

This clone was found once. The rearrangement links TRBV7-6 to TRBJ1-1; D is unresolved. The length of the CDR3 is 13 residues. The germline gives CDR1 SGHVS, CDR2 FNYEAQ. Trimming took off 1 base at V and 5 bases at J, with 8 bases between the two ends. The CDR3 sequence: CASSLERGTEAFF. CDR3 nucleotides: TGTGCCAGCAGCTTAGAAAGAGGGACTGAAGCTTTCTTT.

The sample holds a few counts of this clone. J is TRBJ1-1 and V is TRBV19; TRBD1 matches 7 bases. Germline CDR1 LNHDA, CDR2 SQIVND (reference sequence). This CDR3 is 14 amino acids long. Unmatched junction bases numbered 5, after V lost 6 bases and J lost 1 base. This CDR3 reads CASRDGDRNTEAFF. CDR3 DNA sequence: TGTGCCAGTAGAGACGGGGACAGGAACACTGAAGCTTTCTTT.

The chain links TRBV4-2 to TRBJ2-1; 12 positions match TRBD2. Germline values: CDR1 LGHNA, CDR2 YNFKEQ. The length of the CDR3 is 15 residues. Germline trimming cut 4 bases from V and 9 bases from J; bases unmatched to any gene: 7. CDR3 coding DNA: TGTGCCAGCAGCCCTAGCGGGGGGGGCCTCAGTGAGCAGTTCTTC. It yields the protein CASSPSGGGLSEQFF.